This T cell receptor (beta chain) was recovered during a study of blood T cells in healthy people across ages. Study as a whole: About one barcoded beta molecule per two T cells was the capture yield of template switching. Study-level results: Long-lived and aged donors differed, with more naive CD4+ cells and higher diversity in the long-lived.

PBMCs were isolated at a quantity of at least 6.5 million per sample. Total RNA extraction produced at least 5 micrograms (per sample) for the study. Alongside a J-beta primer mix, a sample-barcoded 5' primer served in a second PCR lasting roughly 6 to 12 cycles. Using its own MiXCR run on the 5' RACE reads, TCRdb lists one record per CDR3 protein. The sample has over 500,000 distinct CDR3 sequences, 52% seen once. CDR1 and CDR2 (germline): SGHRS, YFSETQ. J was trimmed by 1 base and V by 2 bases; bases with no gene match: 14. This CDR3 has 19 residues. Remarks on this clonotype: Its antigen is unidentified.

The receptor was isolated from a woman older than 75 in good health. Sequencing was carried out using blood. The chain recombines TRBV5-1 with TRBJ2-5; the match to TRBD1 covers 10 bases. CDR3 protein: CASSLRPIGTGVIQETQYF. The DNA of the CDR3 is TGCGCCAGCAGCTTACGACCTATCGGGACAGGGGTAATCCAAGAGACCCAGTACTTC.